This T cell receptor beta chain was observed in a study of T cell responses to AZD1222 COVID-19 vaccine. Study-wide findings and caveats: An increase in Spike-specific TCR breadth and depth was observed after two AZD1222 doses.

Sequencing was performed with immunoSEQ multiplex PCR; in TCRdb, only in-frame clones are kept and a portion is missing. This table holds tens of thousands of clones, 70% to 90% found once. This clone turned up a few times. Its specificity is not known. In germline, CDR1 is LNHDA, CDR2 SQIVND (reference sequence). This CDR3 region has 13 residues. Trimming took 7 bases from V and 7 from J, leaving 14 bases between them. The sample here was peripheral blood, taken 28 days after the second AZD1222 dose. The source is an adult who received the AZD1222 COVID-19 vaccine. The chain uses TRBV19 and TRBJ1-5; D is unclear. The CDR3 nucleotides are TGTGCCAGTACCGTAGATGGGGTGCAGCCCCAGCATTTT. Protein sequence: CASTVDGVQPQHF.